The clone carrying this T cell receptor beta chain turned up a few times. The antigen is undetermined. This sample was taken from a study of response to subunit inactivated influenza vaccine. Study-wide points: Few new T cells, the authors suggested, are recruited by each seasonal influenza vaccination.

One entry per CDR3 protein results from TCRdb running MiXCR on the RT-PCR reads. The sample yields around 530,000 distinct CDR3 sequences, 16% seen once. Losses at the gene ends were 4 bases for V and 1 base for J; bases not matched to a gene: 7. CDR3 length equals 16 residues. The TCR originated in a man aged 50 to 69 who received an inactivated influenza vaccine. Specimen: CD4+ T cells sorted from PBMCs, collected approximately 25 months after vaccination. This sequence joins TRBV12-3 or TRBV12-4 and TRBJ1-2; 9 nucleotides line up with TRBD1. CDR3 sequence (DNA): TGTGCCAGCAGTTCGGCCGGGACAGGGTATAACTATGGCTACACCTTC. Amino acid sequence: CASSSAGTGYNYGYTF.